This T cell receptor (beta chain) was identified in a study of identifying expanded T cells in peripheral blood. Overall study results and limits: Two-week clone count variance significantly increased as total template count grew. Differentially abundant clones: roughly 1.2 between replicates, 16.4 at 2 to 3 weeks, under 25 at four.

This clone occurred a few times. Antigen unknown. TCRdb keeps only in-frame clones here, not all; method: immunoSEQ multiplex PCR. The sample has 80,000 to 95,000 clones, around 88% seen once. Collection occurred without any documented infections or immune events in donors. Per germline, CDR1 SNHLY and CDR2 FYNNEI. Losses at the gene ends were 4 bases for V and 5 bases for J; bases not matched to a gene: 2. This CDR3 contains 13 residues. This chain uses TRBV2 with TRBJ1-5; 7 bases are shared with TRBD1. The sequencing input was blood. The receptor comes from a person between 18 and 70 years old in good health. The CDR3 is CASSGQGHQPQHF. The CDR3 DNA reads TGTGCCAGCAGTGGACAGGGCCATCAGCCCCAGCATTTT.